A single sample gave rise to the 11 T cell receptor beta chains below, sequenced in a study of T cell repertoires in cytomegalovirus infection (dated by TCRdb to between 2018 and 2021). TCRdb records Illumina HiSeq 1500 as the sequencer. Clones were called with MiXCR by TCRdb after fastp trimmed the public reads at Q25, and only in-frame beta chains were retained. CDR3 protein duplicates are merged, each entry listing the most common genes and DNA. Within this sample are over 85,000 distinct CDR3 sequences, with approximately 17% of them counted one time only. In total, the top ten clones hold about 8.8% of the sample. Sequenced: PBMCs. These receptors were taken from a human donor in good health (CMV status not recorded). Some clones in this sample may be carry-over from other donors' samples.

The chain uses TRBV12-3 or TRBV12-4 and TRBJ1-2; D unclear. Deletions cut 3 bases from V and 4 bases from J, with 12 bases between. The CDR3 runs to 14 residues. The CDR3 nucleotides read TGTGCCAGCAGTTTGGCCCTGTGGGGCTATGGCTACACCTTC. It is translated as CASSLALWGYGYTF.

This chain connects TRBV9 to TRBJ1-2; no definite D call. This CDR3 region has 13 residues. Germline CDR1 SGDLS, CDR2 YYNGEE. Trimming shortened V by 1 base and J by 8 bases, and 12 bases separated the two germline ends. The CDR3 DNA reads TGTGCCAGCAGCGTATGGGAGGGTGAGGGCTACACCTTC. Protein product: CASSVWEGEGYTF.

The rearrangement joins TRBV5-1 to TRBJ2-7, with 10 bases lining up with TRBD1. Germline CDR1 SGHRS, CDR2 YFSETQ. The length of the CDR3 is 14 residues. After removal of 2 bases from V and 2 bases from J, the junction contained 1 base not matched to a gene. The CDR3 bases are TGCGCCAGCAGCTTCGACAGGGGGCCCTACGAGCAGTACTTC. This encodes CASSFDRGPYEQYF.

The rearrangement uses TRBV6-2 or TRBV6-3 and TRBJ2-7, with 10 bases lining up with TRBD1. With 2 bases clipped from V and 5 bases from J, the junction kept 9 bases outside the gene matches. The length of the CDR3 is 16 residues. Germline V gene lookup returns CDR1 MNHEY and CDR2 SVGEGT. The CDR3 loop is CASSYPRGQGSHEQYF. CDR3 in DNA: TGTGCCAGCAGTTACCCCCGGGGACAGGGGTCCCACGAGCAGTACTTC.

The chain carries TRBV5-4 and TRBJ2-3, with 11 bases lining up with TRBD2. CDR3 length: 18 amino acids. V lost 2 bases to trimming and J lost 0 bases; unmatched junction nucleotides: 8. Germline V gives CDR1 SGHNT, CDR2 YYREEE (reference sequence). The CDR3 protein is CASSFGLAGGRSTDTQYF. For the CDR3, the DNA is TGTGCCAGCAGCTTCGGTCTAGCGGGGGGACGTAGCACAGATACGCAGTATTTT.

V and J are TRBV6-5 and TRBJ1-5; 12 bases align to TRBD1. J lost 6 bases, V lost 5 bases, and 14 bases had no gene match. The CDR3 loop spans 18 amino acids. Germline values: CDR1 MNHEY, CDR2 SVGAGI. The CDR3 here is CASSRGDPGQGATQPQHF. The CDR3 DNA follows: TGTGCCAGCAGTCGAGGGGATCCGGGACAGGGGGCTACTCAGCCCCAGCATTTT.

This clonotype came up many times. This sequence joins TRBV7-8 and TRBJ2-6; D is uncertain. The V end was cut by 3 bases, the J end by 0 bases, with 12 bases between. CDR3 length: 17 residues. Germline V gene data show CDR1 as SGHVS and CDR2 as FQNEAQ. CDR3 residues: CASSFDRVRSGANVLTF. The CDR3 nucleotides read TGTGCCAGCAGCTTTGACCGTGTACGCTCTGGGGCCAACGTCCTGACTTTC.

This clonotype came up a few times. This chain joins TRBV20-1 and TRBJ1-2, with D possibly being TRBD1 (5 bases). Trimming pared 5 bases from V and 4 bases from J, leaving 11 bases between. Per the germline V gene, CDR1 is DFQATT and CDR2 is SNEGSKA (reference sequence). This CDR3 has 12 amino acids. As DNA, the CDR3 is TGCAGTGCTGTAGACAGAACCTATGGCTACACCTTC. It codes for CSAVDRTYGYTF.

This chain uses TRBV11-2 with TRBJ1-1, with 7 positions matching TRBD1. Germline V gives CDR1 SGHAT, CDR2 FQNNGV. V was pared by 5 bases and J by 5 bases, with 5 bases of the junction left unmatched. The CDR3 totals 13 residues. CDR3 protein: CASSPRQGTEAFF. In DNA form, the CDR3 reads TGTGCCAGCAGCCCCCGACAGGGAACTGAAGCTTTCTTT.

There are a few counts of this clonotype. The V and J genes are TRBV20-1 and TRBJ1-1; D gene uncertain. CDR3 length: 11 residues. Per the germline V gene, CDR1 is DFQATT and CDR2 is SNEGSKA (reference sequence). V lost 5 bases and J 6 bases, leaving 10 bases between the germline ends. CDR3 region: CSAAIGAEAFF. Written as DNA, the CDR3 is TGCAGTGCTGCCATCGGCGCTGAAGCTTTCTTT.

This clonotype was seen repeatedly, ten times or more. The V call is TRBV12-5, the J call TRBJ2-1, with D perhaps being TRBD1 or TRBD2 (5 bases each). Germline CDR1 is LGHNT and CDR2 is FRNRAP. CDR3 length: 13 residues. Trimming cost V 6 bases and J 5 bases, with 11 bases left between them. CDR3 amino acids: CASGPGTDNEQFF. The DNA for the CDR3 is TGTGCTAGTGGACCGGGGACCGACAATGAGCAGTTCTTC.